This TCR beta chain was sequenced for a study of long-term antiretroviral therapy in people with HIV. They ran version v3.0 of the immunoSEQ assay at survey level. Produced via immunoSEQ multiplex PCR; TCRdb's table is partial and in-frame only. The sample has about 25,000 clones, 80% to 90% seen once. This clone was counted a single time. Germline values: CDR1 MGHRA, CDR2 YSYEKL. Trimming took 0 bases from V and 2 from J, leaving 8 bases between them. The CDR3 loop spans 15 amino acids. The V gene is TRBV4-1, the J gene TRBJ1-5; a weak D match, TRBD1 (5 bases). The sequences come from unsorted PBMCs, collected 1.2 years after starting antiretroviral therapy. This clonotype was sampled from a man aged 45-65 years with HIV. The CDR3 region is CASSQEGRGNQPQHF. Written as DNA, the CDR3 is TGCGCCAGCAGCCAAGAGGGACGAGGCAATCAGCCCCAGCATTTT.